This T cell receptor beta chain was captured in a study of blood T cell repertoires in COVID-19. Study in general: Sample material is recorded as cDNA or gDNA derived from T cells, B-cell-depleted T cells, or PBMCs.

Profiling relied on immunoSEQ multiplex PCR, and the TCRdb table lists in-frame clones only, not all of them. The table has approximately 18,000 clones, 86% seen once. The germline CDR1 and CDR2 sequences are MNHEY and SMNVEV (reference sequence). The V and J ends lost 4 bases and 3 bases, in that order; junction bases with no gene match: 12. The CDR3 length is 16 residues. The sequence was obtained from a human donor with active COVID-19. The donor label of this sample is uncertain. Sequencing was done on a sample of peripheral blood. This chain joins TRBV27 and TRBJ2-7; 7 nucleotides match TRBD1. CDR3 region: CASSSRDSHILYEQYF. CDR3 bases: TGTGCCAGCAGTTCAAGGGACAGCCACATTCTCTACGAGCAGTACTTC.